This TCR beta chain stems from a study of blood T cell repertoires in COVID-19. Overall study context: Whether acute or convalescent, the COVID-19 samples came from the United States, Italy and Spain. PBMCs, B-cell-depleted T cells, or T cells were the source of the cDNA or gDNA that made up the material.

The Seattle site enrolled patients during active infection and followed them longitudinally. CDR3 length: 15 amino acids. After removal of 3 bases from V and 2 bases from J, the junction contained 4 bases not matched to a gene. Germline V gene sequence: CDR1 GTSNPN, CDR2 SVGIG (reference sequence). Original handling: Nucleated cell counts were estimated from reference gene primer amplification. Sequenced by immunoSEQ multiplex PCR; TCRdb stores in-frame clones only, minus some. From that table come the V and J calls and clone size; the DNA was used to work out D and trimming. Among under 250,000 clones, 86% were seen once, and the ten largest hold about 5.4%.

This TCR derives from a woman of 80 years or more with COVID-19, enrolled during active disease. The V gene is TRBV30, the J gene TRBJ1-6; TRBD1 aligns across 7 bases. Sample: peripheral blood. For the CDR3, the DNA is TGTGCCTGGAGAGGGCAGGGGGCCTATAATTCACCCCTCCACTTT. This codes for CAWRGQGAYNSPLHF.